The rows below give T cell receptor beta chains drawn from one sample of a study of cytomegalovirus exposure and HLA in healthy donors. Only in-frame clones appear in the TCRdb table, and some are missing; sequencing was by immunoSEQ multiplex PCR. The sample holds about 170,000 clones, roughly four fifths seen once. Source material: PBMCs. The receptors derive from a woman in her late teens or twenties in good health and CMV-seronegative. The CDR3 runs from the conserved cysteine through the conserved F or W. The D gene is left open where the match is weak. Clone size is given for some rows only: seen once, a few or many times, or a class if the clone is expanded.

d_gene	abundance	len	v_gene	j_gene	CDR3aa	CDR3nt
.	once	14	TRBV9	TRBJ1-1	CASSARVFDTEAFF	TGTGCCAGCAGCGCCAGGGTATTCGACACTGAAGCTTTCTTT
.	.	19	TRBV7-9	TRBJ1-1	CASSSGSLTYRGKNTEAFF	TGTGCCAGCAGCTCCGGCAGCTTAACTTATCGGGGGAAGAACACTGAAGCTTTCTTT
.	.	14	TRBV6-1	TRBJ1-4	CASSAGGGSEKLFF	TGTGCCAGCAGCGCCGGAGGAGGGAGTGAAAAACTGTTTTTT
TRBD1	.	15	TRBV15	TRBJ2-2	CATSPRTGSTGELFF	TGTGCCACCAGCCCTCGGACAGGGAGCACCGGGGAGCTGTTTTTT
TRBD1	.	17	TRBV18	TRBJ2-5	CASSYSPFRRQGETQYF	TGTGCCAGCTCTTACTCCCCGTTTCGTAGACAGGGAGAGACCCAGTACTTC
.	.	13	TRBV2	TRBJ2-7	CASRNRALVEQYF	TGTGCCAGCAGAAACAGGGCCCTGGTCGAGCAGTACTTC
TRBD1	.	16	TRBV5-1	TRBJ2-1	CASRLGPGQGYNEQFF	TGCGCCAGCAGGCTCGGTCCGGGACAGGGGTACAATGAGCAGTTCTTC
TRBD1	.	15	TRBV27	TRBJ2-2	CASSLGTGRAGELFF	TGTGCCAGCAGTCTGGGGACAGGGAGAGCCGGGGAGCTGTTTTTT
TRBD2	.	16	TRBV9	TRBJ2-3	CASSVERGGITDTQYF	TGTGCCAGCAGCGTAGAACGCGGGGGGATCACAGATACGCAGTATTTT
TRBD2	.	14	TRBV11-2	TRBJ2-1	CASSLAGGHGEQFF	TGTGCCAGCAGCTTAGCGGGGGGGCACGGTGAGCAGTTCTTC
TRBD1	medium-sized	13	TRBV13	TRBJ1-1	CASSHRGLPEAFF	TGTGCCAGCAGCCACAGGGGGCTGCCTGAAGCTTTCTTT
TRBD2	.	17	TRBV7-9	TRBJ2-7	CASSLASGTSGTYEQYF	TGTGCCAGCAGCTTAGCCTCTGGGACTAGCGGAACCTACGAGCAGTACTTC
TRBD2	.	15	TRBV19	TRBJ2-7	CASSTPREGSYEQYF	TGTGCCAGTAGTACCCCGAGGGAGGGCAGTTACGAGCAGTACTTC
TRBD1	.	13	TRBV11-1	TRBJ2-7	CASSQPGQDEQYF	TGTGCCAGCAGTCAACCCGGACAGGACGAGCAGTACTTC
.	.	15	TRBV11-2	TRBJ2-1	CASTQQPASGNEQFF	TGTGCCAGCACGCAACAGCCCGCTTCTGGGAATGAGCAGTTCTTC
.	.	15	TRBV4-1	TRBJ2-1	CASSQGPGSSDEQFF	TGCGCCAGCAGCCAAGGTCCCGGGAGTAGCGATGAGCAGTTCTTC
TRBD1	.	12	TRBV30	TRBJ1-1	CALRQGNTEAFF	TGTGCTTTGAGACAGGGAAACACTGAAGCTTTCTTT
TRBD1	.	15	TRBV9	TRBJ1-2	CASSAGTGGVYGYTF	TGTGCCAGCAGCGCCGGGACAGGGGGGGTCTATGGCTACACCTTC
TRBD1	.	14	TRBV7-6	TRBJ1-4	CASSLRQGAEKLFF	TGTGCCAGCAGCTTACGACAGGGGGCTGAAAAACTGTTTTTT
TRBD1	once	15	TRBV7-7	TRBJ2-1	CASSTTGGVFDEQFF	TGTGCCAGCAGTACTACAGGGGGCGTTTTCGATGAGCAGTTCTTC
TRBD1	.	15	TRBV6-1	TRBJ2-7	CASSRTVRGPYEQYF	TGTGCCAGCAGCCGAACCGTTAGGGGGCCCTACGAGCAGTACTTC
.	.	16	TRBV19	TRBJ1-5	CASSPLARGGNQPQHF	TGTGCCAGTAGCCCTCTCGCGCGGGGAGGCAATCAGCCCCAGCATTTT
.	.	15	TRBV5-1	TRBJ2-1	CASSLGAGIINEQFF	TGCGCCAGCAGCTTGGGGGCGGGTATCATCAATGAGCAGTTCTTC
.	.	15	TRBV7-2	TRBJ1-1	CASSSHRVFGTEAFF	TGTGCCAGCAGTTCCCACAGGGTATTTGGTACTGAAGCTTTCTTT
TRBD1	.	14	TRBV25-1	TRBJ2-7	CASSGGQESYEQYF	TGTGCCAGCAGCGGAGGACAGGAAAGCTACGAGCAGTACTTC
TRBD2	few	14	TRBV5-4	TRBJ2-3	CASSSGGWRDTQYF	TGTGCCAGCAGCTCGGGAGGATGGCGAGATACGCAGTATTTT
TRBD1	.	12	TRBV29-1	TRBJ1-4	CSGGQGLEKLFF	TGCAGCGGCGGACAGGGATTGGAAAAACTGTTTTTT
.	.	15	TRBV12-5	TRBJ1-5	CASGLEGQGSQPQHF	TGTGCTAGTGGTTTGGAGGGGCAGGGAAGCCAGCCCCAGCATTTT
.	.	13	TRBV5-6	TRBJ2-2	CASSLVVGGELFF	TGTGCCAGCAGCTTGGTAGTTGGCGGGGAGCTGTTTTTT
TRBD1	.	13	TRBV6-4	TRBJ1-1	CASSTGTGKVSFF	TGTGCCAGCAGCACCGGGACAGGCAAGGTCTCTTTCTTT
TRBD1	.	12	TRBV11-3	TRBJ2-7	CASSFRGTEQYF	TGTGCCAGCAGCTTCAGGGGGACAGAGCAGTACTTC
.	.	15	TRBV13	TRBJ2-7	CASSLAPRRGYEQYF	TGTGCCAGCAGCTTAGCTCCCAGACGGGGCTACGAGCAGTACTTC
.	few	15	TRBV9	TRBJ2-5	CASSVAPGSYETQYF	TGTGCCAGCAGCGTAGCCCCAGGGTCCTACGAGACCCAGTACTTC
TRBD2	.	14	TRBV28	TRBJ2-1	CDLGLAGGSDEQFF	TGTGACCTGGGACTAGCGGGAGGAAGTGATGAGCAGTTCTTC
.	.	14	TRBV4-1	TRBJ2-2	CASKRLSNTGELFF	TGCGCCAGCAAGAGACTATCGAACACCGGGGAGCTGTTTTTT
.	.	15	TRBV5-1	TRBJ1-2	CASSLPGAQRYGYTF	TGCGCCAGCAGCTTGCCAGGGGCCCAACGGTATGGCTACACCTTC
TRBD2	.	17	TRBV9	TRBJ2-5	CASSDPQRGGGGETQYF	TGTGCCAGCAGCGACCCTCAGCGGGGCGGGGGTGGTGAGACCCAGTACTTC
TRBD1	.	17	TRBV5-1	TRBJ2-3	CASSLLAGGGGTDTQYF	TGCGCCAGCAGCTTGCTGGCAGGGGGCGGGGGCACAGATACGCAGTATTTT
TRBD1	.	14	TRBV9	TRBJ1-1	CASSGSRGPTEAFF	TGTGCCAGCAGCGGGTCCAGGGGGCCAACTGAAGCTTTCTTT
TRBD2	.	15	TRBV5-1	TRBJ2-7	CASSLTSGDPYEQYF	TGCGCCAGCAGCTTGACTAGCGGGGACCCCTACGAGCAGTACTTC
.	few	15	TRBV5-1	TRBJ2-1	CASSLALADYNEQFF	TGCGCCAGCAGCTTGGCACTAGCAGATTACAATGAGCAGTTCTTC
.	few	15	TRBV5-4	TRBJ1-4	CASSKTGGGSEKLFF	TGTGCCAGCAGCAAGACGGGGGGTGGAAGTGAAAAACTGTTTTTT
.	few	13	TRBV5-1	TRBJ2-5	CASSLAQQETQYF	TGCGCCAGCAGCTTGGCGCAGCAAGAGACCCAGTACTTC
.	.	14	TRBV5-1	TRBJ2-7	CASSLTGEEYEQHF	TGCGCCAGCAGCTTGACAGGGGAGGAATACGAGCAGCACTTC
TRBD2	.	15	TRBV4-1	TRBJ2-1	CASNGAASGYNEQFF	TGCGCCAGCAACGGGGCGGCTAGCGGGTACAATGAGCAGTTCTTC
TRBD1	few	11	TRBV7-9	TRBJ1-2	CASSLDRAHTF	TGTGCCAGCAGCCTCGACAGGGCTCACACCTTC